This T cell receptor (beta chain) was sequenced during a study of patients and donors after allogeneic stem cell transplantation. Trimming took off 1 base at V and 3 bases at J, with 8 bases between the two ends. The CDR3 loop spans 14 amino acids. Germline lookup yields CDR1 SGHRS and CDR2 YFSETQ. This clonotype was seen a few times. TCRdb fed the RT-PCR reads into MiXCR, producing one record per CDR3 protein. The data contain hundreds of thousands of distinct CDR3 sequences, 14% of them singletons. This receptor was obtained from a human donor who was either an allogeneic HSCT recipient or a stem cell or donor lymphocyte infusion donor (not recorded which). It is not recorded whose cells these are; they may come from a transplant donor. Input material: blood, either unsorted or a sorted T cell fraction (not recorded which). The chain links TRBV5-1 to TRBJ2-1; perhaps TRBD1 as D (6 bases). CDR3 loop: CASSLQGYYNEQFF. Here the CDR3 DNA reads TGCGCCAGCAGCTTGCAGGGGTACTACAATGAGCAGTTCTTC.